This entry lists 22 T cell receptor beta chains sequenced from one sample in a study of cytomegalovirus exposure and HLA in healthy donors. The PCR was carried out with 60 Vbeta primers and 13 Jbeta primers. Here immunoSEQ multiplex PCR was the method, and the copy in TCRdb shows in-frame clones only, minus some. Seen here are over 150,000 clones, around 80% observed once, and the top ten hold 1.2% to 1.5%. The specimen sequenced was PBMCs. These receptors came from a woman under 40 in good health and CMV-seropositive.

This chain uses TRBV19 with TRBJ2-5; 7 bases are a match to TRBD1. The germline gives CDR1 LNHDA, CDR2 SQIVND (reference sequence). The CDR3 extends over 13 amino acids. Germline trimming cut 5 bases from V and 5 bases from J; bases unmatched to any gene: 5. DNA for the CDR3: TGTGCCAGTAGTCTTAGGGGGCGGGAGACCCAGTACTTC. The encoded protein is CASSLRGRETQYF.

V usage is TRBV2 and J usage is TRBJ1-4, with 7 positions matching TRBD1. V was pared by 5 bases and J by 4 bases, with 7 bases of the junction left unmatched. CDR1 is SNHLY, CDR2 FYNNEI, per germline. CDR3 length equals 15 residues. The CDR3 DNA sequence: TGTGCCAGCAGTACTAGACAGGGTCGTAATGAAAAACTGTTTTTT. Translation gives CASSTRQGRNEKLFF.

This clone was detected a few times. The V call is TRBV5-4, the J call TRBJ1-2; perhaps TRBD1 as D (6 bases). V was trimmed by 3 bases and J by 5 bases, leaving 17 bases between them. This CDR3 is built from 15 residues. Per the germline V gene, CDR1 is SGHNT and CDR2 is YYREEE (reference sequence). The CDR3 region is CASSSSGTRGYGYTF. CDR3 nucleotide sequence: TGTGCCAGCAGCTCCAGCGGGACAAGGGGATATGGCTACACCTTC.

Here the CDR3 reads CASGLGGVGDTQYF. The CDR3 nucleotides are TGTGCTAGTGGTTTGGGGGGAGTTGGGGATACGCAGTATTTT. The gene calls are TRBV12-5 and TRBJ2-3, with D tentatively TRBD2 (5 bases). The CDR3 is 14 amino acids. V was shortened by 1 base and J by 6 bases, with 11 bases between the two germline ends. The germline V gene encodes CDR1 LGHNT and CDR2 FRNRAP.

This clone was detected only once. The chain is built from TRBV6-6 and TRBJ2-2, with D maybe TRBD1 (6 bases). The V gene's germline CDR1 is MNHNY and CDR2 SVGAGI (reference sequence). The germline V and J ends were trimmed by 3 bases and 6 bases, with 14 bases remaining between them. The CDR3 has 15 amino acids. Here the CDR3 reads CASSYQQQGAGELFF. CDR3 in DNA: TGTGCCAGCAGTTATCAACAACAGGGTGCCGGGGAGCTGTTTTTT.

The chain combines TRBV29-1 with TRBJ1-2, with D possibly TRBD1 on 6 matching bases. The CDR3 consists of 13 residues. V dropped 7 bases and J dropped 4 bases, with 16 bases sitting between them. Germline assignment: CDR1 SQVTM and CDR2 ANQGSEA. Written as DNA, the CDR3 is TGCAGCGCCGCGGGGGGGCAGGGCTATGGCTACACCTTC. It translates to CSAAGGQGYGYTF. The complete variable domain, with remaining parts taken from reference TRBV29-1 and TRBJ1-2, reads SAVISQKPSRDICQRGTSLTIQCQVDSQVTMMFWYRQQPGQSLTLIATANQGSEATYESGFVIDKFPISRPNLTFSTLTVSNMSPEDSSIYLCSAAGGQGYGYTFGSGTRLTVV.

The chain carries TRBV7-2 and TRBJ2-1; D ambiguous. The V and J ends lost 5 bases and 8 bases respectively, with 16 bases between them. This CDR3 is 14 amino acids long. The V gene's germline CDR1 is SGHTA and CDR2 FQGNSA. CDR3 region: CASSLSSFFDEQFF. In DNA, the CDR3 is TGTGCCAGCAGCCTATCCTCTTTTTTCGATGAGCAGTTCTTC. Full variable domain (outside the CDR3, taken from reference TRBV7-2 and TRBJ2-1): GAGVSQSPSNKVTEKGKDVELRCDPISGHTALYWYRQSLGQGLEFLIYFQGNSAPDKSGLPSDRFSAERTGGSVSTLTIQRTQQEDSAVYLCASSLSSFFDEQFFGPGTRLTVL.

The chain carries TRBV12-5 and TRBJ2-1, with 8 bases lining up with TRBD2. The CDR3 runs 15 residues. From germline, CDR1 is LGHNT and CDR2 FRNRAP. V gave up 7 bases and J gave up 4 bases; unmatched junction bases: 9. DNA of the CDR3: TGTGCTAGTGACGGGGGGGACTCCAAGTACAATGAGCAGTTCTTC. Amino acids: CASDGGDSKYNEQFF.

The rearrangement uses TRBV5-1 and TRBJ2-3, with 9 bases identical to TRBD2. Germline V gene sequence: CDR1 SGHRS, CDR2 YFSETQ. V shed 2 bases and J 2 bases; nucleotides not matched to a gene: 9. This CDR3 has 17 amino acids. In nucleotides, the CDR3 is TGCGCCAGCAGCTTTTCGGGCGGGAGGGACTCCACAGATACGCAGTATTTT. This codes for CASSFSGGRDSTDTQYF.

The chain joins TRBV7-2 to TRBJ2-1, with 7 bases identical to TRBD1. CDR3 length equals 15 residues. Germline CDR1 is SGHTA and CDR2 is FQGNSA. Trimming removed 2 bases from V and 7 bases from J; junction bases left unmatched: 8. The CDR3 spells CASSLNTGVRNEQFF. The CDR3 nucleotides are TGTGCCAGCAGCTTAAATACAGGGGTGAGGAATGAGCAGTTCTTC.

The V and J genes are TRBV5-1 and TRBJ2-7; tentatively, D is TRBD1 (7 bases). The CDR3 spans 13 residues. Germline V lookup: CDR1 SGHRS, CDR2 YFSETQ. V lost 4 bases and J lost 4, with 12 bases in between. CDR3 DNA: TGCGCCAGCAGCCCGGGGGACAGATACGAGCAGTACTTC. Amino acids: CASSPGDRYEQYF.

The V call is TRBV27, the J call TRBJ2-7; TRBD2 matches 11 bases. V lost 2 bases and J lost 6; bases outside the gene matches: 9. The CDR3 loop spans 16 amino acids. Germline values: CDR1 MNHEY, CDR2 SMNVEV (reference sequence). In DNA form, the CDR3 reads TGTGCCAGCAGTTTAGGGGTTAGCGGGAGGGCCTCCGAGCAGTACTTC. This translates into CASSLGVSGRASEQYF.

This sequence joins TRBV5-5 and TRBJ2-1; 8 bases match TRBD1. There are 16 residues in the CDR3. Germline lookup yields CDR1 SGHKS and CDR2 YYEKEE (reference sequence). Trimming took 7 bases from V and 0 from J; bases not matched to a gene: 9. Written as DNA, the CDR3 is TGTGCCAGCCGAAGACCAGGGGGCGCCTCCTACAATGAGCAGTTCTTC. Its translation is CASRRPGGASYNEQFF.

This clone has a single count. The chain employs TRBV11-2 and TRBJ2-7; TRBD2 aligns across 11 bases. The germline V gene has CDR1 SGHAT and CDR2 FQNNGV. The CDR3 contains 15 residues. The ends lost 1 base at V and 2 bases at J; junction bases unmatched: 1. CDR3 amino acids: CASSLVAGGTYEQYF. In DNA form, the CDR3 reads TGTGCCAGCAGCTTAGTAGCGGGAGGGACCTACGAGCAGTACTTC.

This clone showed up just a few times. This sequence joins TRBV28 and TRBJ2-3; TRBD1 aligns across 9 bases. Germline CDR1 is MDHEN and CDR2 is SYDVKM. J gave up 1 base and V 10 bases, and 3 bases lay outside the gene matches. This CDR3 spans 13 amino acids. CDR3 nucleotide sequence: TGTGCCAACCGGGACAGGGGCACAGATACGCAGTATTTT. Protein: CANRDRGTDTQYF.

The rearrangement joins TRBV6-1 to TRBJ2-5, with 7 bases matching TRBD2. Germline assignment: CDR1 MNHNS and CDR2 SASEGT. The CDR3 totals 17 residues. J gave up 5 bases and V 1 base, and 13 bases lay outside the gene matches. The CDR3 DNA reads TGTGCCAGCAGTGAAGTCCTAGCGGAGCACAACTGGGAGACCCAGTACTTC. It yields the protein CASSEVLAEHNWETQYF.

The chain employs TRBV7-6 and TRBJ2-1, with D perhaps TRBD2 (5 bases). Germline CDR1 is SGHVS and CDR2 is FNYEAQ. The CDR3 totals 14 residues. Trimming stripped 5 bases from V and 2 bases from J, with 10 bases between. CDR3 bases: TGTGCCAGCAGCGGGAGAGGGCCCTACAATGAGCAGTTCTTC. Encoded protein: CASSGRGPYNEQFF.

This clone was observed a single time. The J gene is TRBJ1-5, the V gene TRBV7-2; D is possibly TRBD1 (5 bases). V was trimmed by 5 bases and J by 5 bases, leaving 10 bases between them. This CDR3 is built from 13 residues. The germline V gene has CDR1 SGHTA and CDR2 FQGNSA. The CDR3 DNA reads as TGTGCCAGCAGCCCCCGGGGGGATCAGCCCCAGCATTTT. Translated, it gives CASSPRGDQPQHF.

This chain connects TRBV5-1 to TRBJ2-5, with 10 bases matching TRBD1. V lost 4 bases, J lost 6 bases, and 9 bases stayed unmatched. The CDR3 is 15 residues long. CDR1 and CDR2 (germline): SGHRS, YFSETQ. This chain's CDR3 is CASSIGTGERKTQYF. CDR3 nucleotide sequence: TGCGCCAGCAGCATCGGGACAGGGGAACGGAAGACCCAGTACTTC. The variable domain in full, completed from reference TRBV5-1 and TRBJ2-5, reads KAGVTQTPRYLIKTRGQQVTLSCSPISGHRSVSWYQQTPGQGLQFLFEYFSETQRNKGNFPGRFSGRQFSNSRSEMNVSTLELGDSALYLCASSIGTGERKTQYFGPGTRLLVL.

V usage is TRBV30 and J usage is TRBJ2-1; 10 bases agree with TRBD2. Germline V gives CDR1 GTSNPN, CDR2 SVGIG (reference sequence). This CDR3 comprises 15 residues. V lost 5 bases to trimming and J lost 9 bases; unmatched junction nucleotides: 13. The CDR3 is CAWAPGLAGVGEQFF. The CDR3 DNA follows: TGTGCCTGGGCCCCGGGGCTAGCGGGAGTGGGTGAGCAGTTCTTC.

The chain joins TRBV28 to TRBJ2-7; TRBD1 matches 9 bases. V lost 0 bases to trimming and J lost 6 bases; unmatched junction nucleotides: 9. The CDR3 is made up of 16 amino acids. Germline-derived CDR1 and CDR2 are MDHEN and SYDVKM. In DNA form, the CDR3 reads TGTGCCAGCAGTTTATGGGCCCCAATGACAGGGGGCGAGCAGTACTTC. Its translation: CASSLWAPMTGGEQYF.

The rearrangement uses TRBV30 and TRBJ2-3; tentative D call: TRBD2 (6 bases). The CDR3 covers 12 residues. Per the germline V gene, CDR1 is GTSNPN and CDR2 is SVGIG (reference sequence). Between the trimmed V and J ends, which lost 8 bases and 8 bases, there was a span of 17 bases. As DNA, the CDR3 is TGTGCCGCGGGCAGGGCCGGGGGTACGCAGTATTTT. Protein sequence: CAAGRAGGTQYF.